This TCR beta chain is drawn from a study of T cells in localized non-small cell lung cancer. Overall study findings and caveats: A higher density of T cells in blood coincided with extended overall survival. Uninvolved adjacent lung, not tumor, had the highest T cell clonality. The appearance of a median about 60 of the top 100 tumor clones was seen in adjacent lung. As only one tumor region underwent sequencing, heterogeneity remains possible.

The protocol was immunoSEQ multiplex PCR, while the TCRdb copy is restricted to in-frame clones and leaves out a portion. The data show about 15,000 clones, with 87% seen just once and under 35% held by the top ten. This CDR3 contains 16 residues. Germline V gives CDR1 GTSNPN, CDR2 SVGIG (reference sequence). Trimming cost V 2 bases and J 1 base, with 15 bases left between them. Comment on this clone: Its cognate antigen is unknown.

The V and J genes are TRBV30 and TRBJ1-5, with D possibly being TRBD1 (5 bases). The origin of this receptor is a male donor older than 55 with stage II lung adenocarcinoma. Source: peripheral blood mononuclear cells, taken before any cancer treatment. Here the CDR3 DNA reads TGTGCCTGGAGTCGGCAGGGCTTGTCGAGCAATCAGCCCCAGCATTTT. Its translation: CAWSRQGLSSNQPQHF. The full variable domain, its missing parts supplied by reference TRBV30 and TRBJ1-5, is SQTIHQWPATLVQPVGSPLSLECTVEGTSNPNLYWYRQAAGRGLQLLFYSVGIGQISSEVPQNLSASRPQDRQFILSSKKLLLSDSGFYLCAWSRQGLSSNQPQHFGDGTRLSIL.